Below are 15 T cell receptor beta chains sequenced from a single sample in a study of cytomegalovirus exposure and HLA in healthy donors. With 60 Vbeta and 13 Jbeta primers, the PCR was carried out. TCRdb's copy holds only in-frame clones and misses some; the assay was immunoSEQ multiplex PCR. In the table there are over 150,000 clones, about 77% of which are singletons. Sequenced input: PBMCs. These receptor sequences come from a woman aged 25 to 45 in good health and CMV-seronegative.

The chain employs TRBV15 and TRBJ1-4, with D possibly matching TRBD1 (6 bases). CDR1 is LNHNV and CDR2 is YYDKDF in the germline V gene (reference sequence). V was pared by 6 bases and J by 2 bases, with 10 bases between. This CDR3 comprises 14 residues. DNA for the CDR3: TGTGCCACCAGTTTGGGGGCTACTAATGAAAAACTGTTTTTT. The encoded protein is CATSLGATNEKLFF.

The chain links TRBV27 to TRBJ2-2; no reliable D call. With 4 bases removed from V and 5 bases from J, the gap between germline ends came to 11 bases. Germline lookup yields CDR1 MNHEY and CDR2 SMNVEV (reference sequence). The length of the CDR3 is 14 residues. The CDR3 reads CASSSHYTTGELFF. CDR3 bases: TGTGCCAGCAGTTCCCACTACACAACCGGGGAGCTGTTTTTT.

The genes are TRBV20-1 and TRBJ1-1; D call uncertain. The germline V gene encodes CDR1 DFQATT and CDR2 SNEGSKA (reference sequence). Trimming removed 1 base at V and 11 bases at J, with 8 bases between. The length of the CDR3 is 10 residues. DNA for the CDR3: TGCAGTGCTAGAGGGAACGGGGCTTTCTTT. Encoded protein: CSARGNGAFF.

This clone is labeled as medium-sized. The gene calls are TRBV18 and TRBJ1-2; D might be TRBD1 (5 bases). The germline CDR1 and CDR2 sequences are KGHSH and LQKENI. The V gene lost 0 bases and the J gene lost 0 bases, with 5 bases spanning the gap. The CDR3 covers 14 residues. The CDR3 loop reads CASSPPDTNYGYTF. In nucleotides, the CDR3 is TGTGCCAGCTCACCACCGGACACTAACTATGGCTACACCTTC.

The chain employs TRBV7-6 and TRBJ2-1; 7 bases match TRBD2. Germline trimming cut 2 bases from V and 5 bases from J; bases unmatched to any gene: 6. The CDR3 covers 15 residues. Germline V lookup: CDR1 SGHVS, CDR2 FNYEAQ. The CDR3 region has the DNA TGTGCCAGCAGCTTATATGGGACTATGAACAATGAGCAGTTCTTC. This gives the protein CASSLYGTMNNEQFF.

The chain uses TRBV5-1 and TRBJ2-6, with 8 bases fitting TRBD1. Germline trimming cut 3 bases from V and 2 bases from J; bases unmatched to any gene: 4. Germline V lookup: CDR1 SGHRS, CDR2 YFSETQ. The CDR3 runs 16 residues. In DNA form, the CDR3 reads TGCGCCAGCAGCTCGGGACAGGTAGCTGGGGCCAACGTCCTGACTTTC. This codes for CASSSGQVAGANVLTF.

The V call is TRBV5-1, the J call TRBJ2-7; 8 bases line up with TRBD1. The V and J ends lost 5 bases and 2 bases, in that order; junction bases with no gene match: 9. There are 15 residues in the CDR3. Germline V gene data show CDR1 as SGHRS and CDR2 as YFSETQ. The CDR3 DNA reads TGCGCCAGCAGACCCCAGGGACAGGTGACCTACGAGCAGTACTTC. The encoded protein is CASRPQGQVTYEQYF.

This clone has a single count. The chain combines TRBV28 with TRBJ1-2; D uncertain. The CDR3 runs 13 residues. Trimming removed 1 base from V and 3 bases from J, with 6 bases in between. Germline V gene sequence: CDR1 MDHEN, CDR2 SYDVKM. Written as DNA, the CDR3 is TGTGCCAGCAGTTTATTCCCCTACTATGGCTACACCTTC. Protein: CASSLFPYYGYTF.

In its sample, this clone was seen once. Germline is not matched at one junction end, which may reflect a read error. The chain employs TRBV7-9 and TRBJ2-3, with 12 bases matching TRBD2. The CDR3 contains 17 residues. Germline assignment: CDR1 SEHNR and CDR2 FQNEAQ (reference sequence). This CDR3 is CSSILIVTSGGPDTQYF. The DNA for the CDR3 is TGTTCCAGCATCCTAATCGTGACTAGCGGGGGTCCAGATACGCAGTATTTT.

This clone was seen just once. The genes are TRBV2 and TRBJ2-7; the D is unclear. Germline V gene lookup returns CDR1 SNHLY and CDR2 FYNNEI. This CDR3 is 12 amino acids long. V was pared by 6 bases and J by 3 bases, with 9 bases between. In nucleotides, the CDR3 is TGTGCCAGCAGCGACAACCGCTACGAGCAGTACTTC. Its translation: CASSDNRYEQYF.

The chain joins TRBV28 to TRBJ2-7, with a possible D match to TRBD1 (6 bases). Between the trimmed V and J ends, which lost 4 bases and 7 bases, there was a span of 17 bases. Germline CDR1 and CDR2: MDHEN and SYDVKM. CDR3 size: 14 residues. CDR3 sequence (DNA): TGTGCCAGCAGTTACTCAGGGGTTACGTGGGAGCAGTACTTC. Protein: CASSYSGVTWEQYF.

The J gene is TRBJ1-4, the V gene TRBV9; 10 nucleotides align to TRBD1. The germline CDR1 and CDR2 sequences are SGDLS and YYNGEE. The CDR3 has 17 amino acids. V shed 5 bases, J shed 7 bases, and the junction held 14 bases outside the gene matches. CDR3 nucleotides: TGTGCCAGCAGTGCCACCGGACAGGGGGGTCTGGGTGAAAAACTGTTTTTT. It encodes CASSATGQGGLGEKLFF.

The V gene is TRBV5-4, the J gene TRBJ2-2, with a tentative D call TRBD2 (6 bases). Germline-derived CDR1 and CDR2 are SGHNT and YYREEE (reference sequence). V was shortened by 0 bases and J by 4 bases, with 10 bases between the two germline ends. There are 15 residues in the CDR3. In DNA form, the CDR3 reads TGTGCCAGCAGCTTGGCGGGAGTGGGCACCGGGGAGCTGTTTTTT. It is translated as CASSLAGVGTGELFF.

This chain joins TRBV30 and TRBJ2-5, with D perhaps matching TRBD2 (5 bases). The CDR3 length is 13 residues. V lost 4 bases and J lost 1, with 10 bases in between. Germline-derived CDR1 and CDR2 are GTSNPN and SVGIG (reference sequence). The CDR3 DNA sequence: TGTGCCTGGACTAAGGACTTCCAAGAGACCCAGTACTTC. Residues: CAWTKDFQETQYF.

The V call is TRBV5-1, the J call TRBJ1-1, with 9 bases matching TRBD1. The germline V gene has CDR1 SGHRS and CDR2 YFSETQ. The V gene end was trimmed by 4 bases and the J gene end by 3 bases; junction bases not matched to a gene: 4. CDR3 length: 14 residues. The CDR3 sequence is CASSRDRGDTEAFF. The CDR3 region has the DNA TGCGCCAGCAGCAGAGACAGGGGGGACACTGAAGCTTTCTTT.